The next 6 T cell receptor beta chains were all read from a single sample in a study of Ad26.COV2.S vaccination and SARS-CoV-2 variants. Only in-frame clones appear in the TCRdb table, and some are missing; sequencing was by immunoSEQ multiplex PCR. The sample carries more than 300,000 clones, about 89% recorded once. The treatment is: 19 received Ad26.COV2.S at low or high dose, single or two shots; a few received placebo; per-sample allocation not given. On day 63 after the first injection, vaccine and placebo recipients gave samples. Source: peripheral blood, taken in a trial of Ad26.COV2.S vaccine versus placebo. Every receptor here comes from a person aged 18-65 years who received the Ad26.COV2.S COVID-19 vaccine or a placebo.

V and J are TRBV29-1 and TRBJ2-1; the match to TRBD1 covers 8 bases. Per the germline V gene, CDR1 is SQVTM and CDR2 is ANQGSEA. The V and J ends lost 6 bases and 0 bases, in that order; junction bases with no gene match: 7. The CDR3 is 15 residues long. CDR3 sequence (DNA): TGCAGCGTCGGGCAGGGGGCTTACTCCTACAATGAGCAGTTCTTC. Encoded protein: CSVGQGAYSYNEQFF.

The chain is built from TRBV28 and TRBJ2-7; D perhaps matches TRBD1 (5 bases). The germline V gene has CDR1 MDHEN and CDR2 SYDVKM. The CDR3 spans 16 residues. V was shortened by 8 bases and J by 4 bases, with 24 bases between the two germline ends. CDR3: CASSGRLQASRYEQYF. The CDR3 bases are TGTGCCAGCTCCGGTCGTTTACAGGCCTCGCGTTACGAGCAGTACTTC.

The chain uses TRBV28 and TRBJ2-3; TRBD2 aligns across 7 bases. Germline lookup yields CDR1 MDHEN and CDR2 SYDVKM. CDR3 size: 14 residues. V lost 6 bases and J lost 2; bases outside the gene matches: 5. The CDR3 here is CASSKRGLTDTQYF. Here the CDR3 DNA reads TGTGCCAGCAGCAAGCGGGGCCTCACAGATACGCAGTATTTT.

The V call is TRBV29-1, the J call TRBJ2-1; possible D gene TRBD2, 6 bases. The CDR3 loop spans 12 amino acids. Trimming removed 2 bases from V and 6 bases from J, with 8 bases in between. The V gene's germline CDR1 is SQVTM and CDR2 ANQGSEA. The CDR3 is CSVEPGVNEQFF. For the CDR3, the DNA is TGCAGCGTTGAACCGGGGGTCAATGAGCAGTTCTTC.

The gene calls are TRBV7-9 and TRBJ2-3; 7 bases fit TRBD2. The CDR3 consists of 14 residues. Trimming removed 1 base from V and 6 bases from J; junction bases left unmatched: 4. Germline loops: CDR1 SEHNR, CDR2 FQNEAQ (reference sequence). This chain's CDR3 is CASSLGRAGDTQYF. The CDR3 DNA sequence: TGTGCCAGCAGCTTAGGAAGAGCGGGGGATACGCAGTATTTT.

CDR3 sequence (DNA): TGTGCCAGCAGCTTCGAGGGGGTAGCGAATGGCTACACCTTC. Protein: CASSFEGVANGYTF. This sequence joins TRBV5-4 and TRBJ1-2; tentative D call: TRBD1 (6 bases). This CDR3 is 14 amino acids long. Germline values: CDR1 SGHNT, CDR2 YYREEE (reference sequence). V was clipped by 2 bases and J by 6 bases, with 14 bases between them. The entire variable domain, with the rest obtained from reference TRBV5-4 and TRBJ1-2, is as follows: ETGVTQSPTHLIKTRGQQVTLRCSSQSGHNTVSWYQQALGQGPQFIFQYYREEENGRGNFPPRFSGLQFPNYSSELNVNALELDDSALYLCASSFEGVANGYTFGSGTRLTVV.